Following are 23 T cell receptor beta chains from one sample sequenced in a study of blood T cell repertoires in COVID-19. Data came from immunoSEQ multiplex PCR; TCRdb stores just in-frame clones and leaves some out. In the table there are 60,000 to 75,000 clones, around 90% of which are singletons. The sample was peripheral blood. These receptors came from a woman aged 50 to 60 with COVID-19, enrolled during active disease.

This clone came up a few times. J is TRBJ2-1 and V is TRBV2, with D perhaps TRBD1 (6 bases). The CDR3 has 14 amino acids. V was pared by 4 bases and J by 7 bases, with 14 bases between. The V gene's germline CDR1 is SNHLY and CDR2 FYNNEI. CDR3 residues: CASSGGQGWNEQFF. CDR3 DNA: TGTGCCAGCAGTGGGGGGCAGGGGTGGAATGAGCAGTTCTTC.

The genes are TRBV7-9 and TRBJ1-5; 9 bases agree with TRBD1. V lost 3 bases to trimming and J lost 6 bases; unmatched junction nucleotides: 0. This CDR3 contains 13 residues. Germline CDR1 and CDR2: SEHNR and FQNEAQ (reference sequence). The CDR3 here is CASSLDRGQPQHF. CDR3 DNA sequence: TGTGCCAGCAGCTTGGACAGGGGTCAGCCCCAGCATTTT.

The chain employs TRBV30 and TRBJ2-1, with 9 bases lining up with TRBD1. Trimming at V came to 3 bases and at J to 9 bases, leaving 6 bases not matched to a gene. The CDR3 is made up of 13 amino acids. Per the germline V gene, CDR1 is GTSNPN and CDR2 is SVGIG (reference sequence). The CDR3 DNA reads as TGTGCCTGGAGCGGGACAGGGATGGGTGAGCAGTTCTTC. Translated, it gives CAWSGTGMGEQFF. Using reference TRBV30 and TRBJ2-1 for the parts outside the CDR3, the full variable domain is SQTIHQWPATLVQPVGSPLSLECTVEGTSNPNLYWYRQAAGRGLQLLFYSVGIGQISSEVPQNLSASRPQDRQFILSSKKLLLSDSGFYLCAWSGTGMGEQFFGPGTRLTVL.

The chain employs TRBV12-3 or TRBV12-4 and TRBJ2-7, with D tentatively TRBD2 (6 bases). Trimming shortened V by 5 bases and J by 6 bases, and 11 bases separated the two germline ends. The CDR3 loop spans 12 amino acids. The CDR3 here is CASSTGGVEQYF. The CDR3 DNA follows: TGTGCCAGCAGTACCGGGGGAGTCGAGCAGTACTTC.

The chain uses TRBV5-1 and TRBJ2-1; a weak D match, TRBD2 (6 bases). Germline V lookup: CDR1 SGHRS, CDR2 YFSETQ. V was pared by 4 bases and J by 5 bases, with 13 bases between. This CDR3 comprises 14 residues. CDR3 residues: CASSPQTRDNEQFF. CDR3 DNA: TGCGCCAGCAGCCCTCAGACTAGGGACAATGAGCAGTTCTTC.

The chain combines TRBV11-2 with TRBJ1-2, with 8 bases matching TRBD1. V was pared by 5 bases and J by 6 bases, with 8 bases of the junction left unmatched. The CDR3 loop spans 14 amino acids. Germline V gives CDR1 SGHAT, CDR2 FQNNGV. The chain's CDR3 is CASSRTDRAHGYTF. The CDR3 nucleotides are TGTGCCAGCAGCAGAACGGACAGGGCCCATGGCTACACCTTC.

The V call is TRBV30, the J call TRBJ1-1, with D unresolved. CDR3 length: 12 amino acids. Germline V gene sequence: CDR1 GTSNPN, CDR2 SVGIG (reference sequence). Trimming left V 0 bases short and J 4 bases short, with 6 bases between. The CDR3 DNA reads TGTGCCTGGAGTGTACTAGGCACTGAAGCTTTCTTT. Translation: CAWSVLGTEAFF.

This chain connects TRBV9 to TRBJ1-3, with D unresolved. The CDR3 is 15 residues long. Germline V gives CDR1 SGDLS, CDR2 YYNGEE. V was shortened by 0 bases and J by 2 bases, with 9 bases between the two germline ends. DNA of the CDR3: TGTGCCAGCAGCGTAGACGGGAGGCCTGGAAACACCATATATTTT. The encoded protein is CASSVDGRPGNTIYF.

The J gene is TRBJ2-1, the V gene TRBV4-2; 11 positions match TRBD2. CDR3 length: 15 residues. J gave up 9 bases and V 1 base, and 5 bases lay outside the gene matches. Germline values: CDR1 LGHNA, CDR2 YNFKEQ. In nucleotides, the CDR3 is TGTGCCAGCAGCCAAGCACTAGCGGGAGTCACTGAGCAGTTCTTC. This translates into CASSQALAGVTEQFF.

This clone was seen only once. This sequence joins TRBV7-3 and TRBJ1-1, with 9 positions matching TRBD1. The CDR3 sequence is 14 residues long. The germline CDR1 and CDR2 sequences are SGHTA and FQGTGA. J was trimmed by 3 bases and V by 5 bases; bases with no gene match: 4. The CDR3 sequence is CASSLGQGYTEAFF. CDR3 nucleotides: TGTGCCAGCAGCCTGGGACAGGGTTACACTGAAGCTTTCTTT.

The chain recombines TRBV27 with TRBJ1-1; a possible D gene is TRBD1 (5 bases). This CDR3 is built from 12 residues. V was pared by 4 bases and J by 7 bases, with 10 bases between. The germline V gene encodes CDR1 MNHEY and CDR2 SMNVEV (reference sequence). CDR3 loop: CASSSSTVEAFF. The CDR3 coding sequence is TGTGCCAGCAGTTCCTCGACAGTTGAAGCTTTCTTT.

The CDR3 sequence is CASSTPGTTSYNEQFF. In nucleotides, the CDR3 is TGTGCCAGCAGCACCCCCGGGACAACTTCCTACAATGAGCAGTTCTTC. The genes are TRBV5-4 and TRBJ2-1; D is perhaps TRBD1 (6 bases). With 4 bases removed from V and 1 base from J, the gap between germline ends came to 15 bases. The germline V gene has CDR1 SGHNT and CDR2 YYREEE (reference sequence). CDR3 length: 16 residues.

The rearrangement joins TRBV9 to TRBJ1-2, with D unclear. The CDR3 extends over 14 amino acids. Germline CDR1 SGDLS, CDR2 YYNGEE. Trimming cost V 0 bases and J 7 bases, with 13 bases left between them. The CDR3 loop is CASSVVGLSGGYTF. The CDR3 nucleotides read TGTGCCAGCAGCGTAGTAGGACTTAGCGGTGGCTACACCTTC.

The genes are TRBV7-9 and TRBJ2-3; D is unresolved. The V end was cut by 1 base, the J end by 4 bases, with 9 bases between. The CDR3 has 14 residues. The V gene's germline CDR1 is SEHNR and CDR2 FQNEAQ (reference sequence). Here the CDR3 reads CASSLGIEADTQYF. CDR3 coding DNA: TGTGCCAGCAGCTTAGGGATCGAGGCAGATACGCAGTATTTT.

The chain uses TRBV14 and TRBJ2-1; the match to TRBD2 covers 13 bases. The length of the CDR3 is 19 residues. Germline V CDR1 and CDR2: SGHDN, FVKESK. V shed 1 base, J shed 4 bases, and the junction held 10 bases outside the gene matches. The CDR3 bases are TGTGCCAGCAGCCAAGTAGGACTAGCGGGAGTCAGTAAATACAATGAGCAGTTCTTC. The encoded protein is CASSQVGLAGVSKYNEQFF.

The chain has TRBV30 and TRBJ1-2; D uncertain. Germline CDR1 is GTSNPN and CDR2 is SVGIG (reference sequence). The CDR3 extends over 13 amino acids. V was cut by 2 bases and J by 7 bases, with 14 bases left in between. CDR3 region: CAWSKGGYGGYTF. CDR3 DNA sequence: TGTGCCTGGAGTAAGGGAGGATATGGTGGCTACACCTTC.

V usage is TRBV24-1 and J usage is TRBJ2-1; TRBD1 agrees at 7 bases. V dropped 9 bases and J dropped 7; count of bases not matched to a gene: 11. The CDR3 runs 14 residues. Germline V gene lookup returns CDR1 KGHDR and CDR2 SFDVKD. This CDR3 reads CATGTARLSNEQFF. DNA for the CDR3: TGTGCCACCGGGACAGCCCGATTGTCTAATGAGCAGTTCTTC.

The chain joins TRBV28 to TRBJ2-1; TRBD2 matches 8 bases. Germline V gene data show CDR1 as MDHEN and CDR2 as SYDVKM. The junction had 7 bases not matched to a gene; V was cut back by 4 bases and J by 2 bases. This CDR3 is 16 amino acids long. In nucleotides, the CDR3 is TGTGCCAGCAGTTCCCATACTAGCGGTACCTACAATGAGCAGTTCTTC. Protein sequence: CASSSHTSGTYNEQFF.

This chain connects TRBV5-1 to TRBJ2-1; D is undetermined. Germline values: CDR1 SGHRS, CDR2 YFSETQ. Trimming stripped 0 bases from V and 5 bases from J, with 9 bases between. The CDR3 loop spans 14 amino acids. CDR3: CASSLAYYDNEQFF. CDR3 nucleotide sequence: TGCGCCAGCAGCTTGGCTTACTACGACAATGAGCAGTTCTTC.

The V gene is TRBV21-1, the J gene TRBJ2-7; the DNA was not compared with TRBD1, the D call given in the table. TRBV21-1 counts as a pseudogene. The CDR3 runs 16 residues. Here the CDR3 reads CASMPTGARCTYEQYF. In nucleotides, the CDR3 is TGTGCCAGCATGCCGACAGGGGCGCGTTGCACCTACGAGCAGTACTTC.

This chain connects TRBV10-3 to TRBJ2-3; 9 nucleotides line up with TRBD2. This CDR3 is built from 13 residues. V trimming: 7 bases; J trimming: 3 bases; junction bases outside the gene matches: 2. In germline, CDR1 is ENHRY, CDR2 SYGVKD. CDR3 nucleotides: TGTGCCATCACGGGACTAGCAACAGATACGCAGTATTTT. This gives the protein CAITGLATDTQYF.

V is TRBV5-1 and J is TRBJ2-3; 9 bases are a match to TRBD2. CDR1 is SGHRS, CDR2 YFSETQ, per germline. The CDR3 runs 16 residues. Trimming removed 6 bases from V and 4 bases from J; junction bases left unmatched: 12. CDR3 sequence: CASTTTSGLGADTQYF. CDR3 DNA: TGCGCCAGCACCACCACTAGCGGGTTAGGCGCAGATACGCAGTATTTT.

The rearrangement links TRBV6-7 to TRBJ2-5, with 10 bases matching TRBD1. TRBV6-7 is flagged as an ORF with uncertain function. This CDR3 has 14 amino acids. The V gene end was trimmed by 7 bases and the J gene end by 3 bases; junction bases not matched to a gene: 5. The chain's CDR3 is CASILGTGEETQYF. The CDR3 DNA reads as TGTGCCAGCATCCTCGGGACAGGGGAAGAGACCCAGTACTTC.